Shown below are 16 T cell receptor beta chains from a single sample sequenced in a study of monozygotic twins with inflammatory bowel disease. TCRdb re-analyzed the 5' RACE reads; it lists each CDR3 protein once, without DNA. Its table records approximately 400,000 distinct CDR3 sequences. Source material: blood. Receptors originate from a human donor with ulcerative colitis or Crohn's disease, or a healthy co-twin of an affected twin (not recorded which).

The CDR3 here is CASSWATGSRNSPLHF. The chain carries TRBV5-6 and TRBJ1-6; checking the TCRdb D call of TRBD1 is not possible without DNA. Germline V gene lookup returns CDR1 SGHDT and CDR2 YYEEEE. The length of the CDR3 is 16 residues.

The J gene is TRBJ2-7, the V gene TRBV29-1; TCRdb's D gene call, TRBD1, goes unchecked for lack of DNA. CDR1 SQVTM and CDR2 ANQGSEA come from the germline V gene. This CDR3 spans 14 amino acids. CDR3 loop: CSVVYRDRTYEQYF.

CDR3 amino acids: CAWRGKRVTDTQYF. The gene calls are TRBV30 and TRBJ2-3; TCRdb lists TRBD2, though no DNA is available to test this call. The CDR3 is 14 residues long. CDR1 and CDR2 (germline): GTSNPN, SVGIG (reference sequence).

This chain connects TRBV5-1 to TRBJ1-1; TCRdb calls TRBD1, which cannot be checked without DNA. Germline V lookup: CDR1 SGHRS, CDR2 YFSETQ. The length of the CDR3 is 14 residues. The CDR3 region is CASSLYRDSLEAFF. Full variable domain (remainder filled in from reference TRBV5-1 and TRBJ1-1): KAGVTQTPRYLIKTRGQQVTLSCSPISGHRSVSWYQQTPGQGLQFLFEYFSETQRNKGNFPGRFSGRQFSNSRSEMNVSTLELGDSALYLCASSLYRDSLEAFFGQGTRLTVV.

The V and J genes are TRBV29-1 and TRBJ2-1; the TCRdb call, TRBD2, lacks DNA for checking. The germline CDR1 and CDR2 sequences are SQVTM and ANQGSEA. CDR3 length: 14 amino acids. CDR3 sequence reads: CSVELSGPYNEQFF.

The rearrangement joins TRBV7-6 to TRBJ2-3; TCRdb names TRBD1, which stays unverified in the absence of DNA. This CDR3 is built from 16 residues. Germline V gene data show CDR1 as SGHVS and CDR2 as FNYEAQ. The CDR3 spells CASSLPPGQGPDTQYF.

The chain employs TRBV6-5 and TRBJ2-1; TCRdb gives TRBD2 as the D gene, but with no DNA this cannot be confirmed. The CDR3 is 15 residues long. Germline loops: CDR1 MNHEY, CDR2 SVGAGI. This CDR3 is CASSYDSPRRDEQFF.

This chain uses TRBV5-4 with TRBJ2-5; TCRdb picks TRBD2, but there is no DNA to check that call. The CDR3 extends over 16 amino acids. Germline V gives CDR1 SGHNT, CDR2 YYREEE (reference sequence). This CDR3 is CASSFGLAGVKETQYF.

J is TRBJ1-2 and V is TRBV19. The CDR3 is 18 residues long. CDR1 and CDR2 (germline): LNHDA, SQIVND (reference sequence). This CDR3 reads CASSIDLDLQARTYGYTF. The whole variable domain, filled in from reference TRBV19 and TRBJ1-2, reads DGGITQSPKYLFRKEGQNVTLSCEQNLNHDAMYWYRQDPGQGLRLIYYSQIVNDFQKGDIAEGYSVSREKKESFPLTVTSAQKNPTAFYLCASSIDLDLQARTYGYTFGSGTRLTVV.

V and J are TRBV7-2 and TRBJ1-5; TCRdb returns TRBD1, unconfirmable since there is no DNA. The germline V gene encodes CDR1 SGHTA and CDR2 FQGNSA. The CDR3 is made up of 14 amino acids. CDR3: CASRLGAINQPQHF.

This rearrangement joins TRBV20-1 to TRBJ1-1; the D call of TRBD1 rests on TCRdb alone, since no DNA is present to check it. Germline V gives CDR1 DFQATT, CDR2 SNEGSKA (reference sequence). This CDR3 contains 11 residues. CDR3: CSAFLGGSAFF.

The chain is built from TRBV7-2 and TRBJ1-2; the TCRdb call, TRBD1, lacks DNA for checking. The CDR3 totals 13 residues. CDR1 SGHTA and CDR2 FQGNSA come from the germline V gene. The CDR3 spells CASSRRGHYGYTF. Supplemented by reference TRBV7-2 and TRBJ1-2, the full variable domain reads GAGVSQSPSNKVTEKGKDVELRCDPISGHTALYWYRQSLGQGLEFLIYFQGNSAPDKSGLPSDRFSAERTGGSVSTLTIQRTQQEDSAVYLCASSRRGHYGYTFGSGTRLTVV.

J is TRBJ2-5 and V is TRBV10-3; TCRdb indicates TRBD2, and absent DNA this call remains unverified. The CDR3 length is 13 residues. The germline V gene has CDR1 ENHRY and CDR2 SYGVKD. The CDR3 sequence: CAIRGGGQETQYF.

This chain links TRBV5-1 with TRBJ1-1; there is no DNA to check the TCRdb D call of TRBD1. This CDR3 is 15 amino acids long. Per germline, CDR1 SGHRS and CDR2 YFSETQ. The CDR3 spells CASSYRPGQGTEAFF.

The chain joins TRBV5-1 to TRBJ1-3; TCRdb returns TRBD1, unconfirmable since there is no DNA. The CDR3 is made up of 16 amino acids. Germline lookup yields CDR1 SGHRS and CDR2 YFSETQ. The CDR3 sequence: CASSTGTVGMGNTIYF.

The chain uses TRBV5-6 and TRBJ1-2. CDR3 length: 13 amino acids. Germline V gives CDR1 SGHDT, CDR2 YYEEEE. The CDR3 sequence is CASSWTAGNGYTF. The complete variable domain, with remaining parts taken from reference TRBV5-6 and TRBJ1-2, reads DAGVTQSPTHLIKTRGQQVTLRCSPKSGHDTVSWYQQALGQGPQFIFQYYEEEERQRGNFPDRFSGHQFPNYSSELNVNALLLGDSALYLCASSWTAGNGYTFGSGTRLTVV.